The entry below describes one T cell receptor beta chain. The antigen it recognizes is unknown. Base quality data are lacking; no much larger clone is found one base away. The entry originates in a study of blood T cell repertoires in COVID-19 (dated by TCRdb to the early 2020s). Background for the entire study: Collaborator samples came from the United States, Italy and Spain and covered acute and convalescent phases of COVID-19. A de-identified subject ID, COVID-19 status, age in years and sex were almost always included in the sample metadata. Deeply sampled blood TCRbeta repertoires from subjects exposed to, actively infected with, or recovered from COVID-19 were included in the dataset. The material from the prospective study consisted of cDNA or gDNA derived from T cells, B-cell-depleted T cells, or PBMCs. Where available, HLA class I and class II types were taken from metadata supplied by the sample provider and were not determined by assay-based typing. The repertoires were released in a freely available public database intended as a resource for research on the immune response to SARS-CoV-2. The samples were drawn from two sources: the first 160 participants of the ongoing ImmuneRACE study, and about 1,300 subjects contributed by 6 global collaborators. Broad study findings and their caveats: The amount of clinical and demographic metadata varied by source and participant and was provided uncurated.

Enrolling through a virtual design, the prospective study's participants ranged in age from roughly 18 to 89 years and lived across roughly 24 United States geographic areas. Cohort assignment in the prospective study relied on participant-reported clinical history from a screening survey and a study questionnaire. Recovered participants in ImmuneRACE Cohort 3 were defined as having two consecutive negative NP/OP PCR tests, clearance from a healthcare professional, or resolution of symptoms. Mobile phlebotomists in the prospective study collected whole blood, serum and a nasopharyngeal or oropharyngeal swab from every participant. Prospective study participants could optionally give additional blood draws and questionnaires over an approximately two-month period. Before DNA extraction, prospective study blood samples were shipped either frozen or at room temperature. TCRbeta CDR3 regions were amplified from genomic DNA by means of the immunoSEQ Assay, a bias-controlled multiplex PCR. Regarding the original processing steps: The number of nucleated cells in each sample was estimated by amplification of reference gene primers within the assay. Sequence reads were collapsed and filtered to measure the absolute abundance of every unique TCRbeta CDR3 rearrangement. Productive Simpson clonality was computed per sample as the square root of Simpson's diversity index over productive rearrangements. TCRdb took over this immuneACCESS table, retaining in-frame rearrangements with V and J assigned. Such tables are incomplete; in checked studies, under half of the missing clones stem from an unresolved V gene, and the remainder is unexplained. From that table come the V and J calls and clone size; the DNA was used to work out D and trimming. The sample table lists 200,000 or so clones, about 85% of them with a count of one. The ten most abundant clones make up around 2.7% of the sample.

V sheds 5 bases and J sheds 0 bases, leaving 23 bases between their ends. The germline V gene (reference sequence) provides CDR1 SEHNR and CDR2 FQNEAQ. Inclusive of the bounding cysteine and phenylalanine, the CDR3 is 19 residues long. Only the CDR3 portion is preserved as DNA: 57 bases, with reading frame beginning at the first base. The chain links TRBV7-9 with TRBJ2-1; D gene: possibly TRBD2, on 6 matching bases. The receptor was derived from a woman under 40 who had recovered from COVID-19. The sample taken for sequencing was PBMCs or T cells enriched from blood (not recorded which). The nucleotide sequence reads TGTGCCAGCAGCATAAACGCTTTTAATGGCGGGACCTCCTACAATGAGCAGTTCTTC. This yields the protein CASSINAFNGGTSYNEQFF.